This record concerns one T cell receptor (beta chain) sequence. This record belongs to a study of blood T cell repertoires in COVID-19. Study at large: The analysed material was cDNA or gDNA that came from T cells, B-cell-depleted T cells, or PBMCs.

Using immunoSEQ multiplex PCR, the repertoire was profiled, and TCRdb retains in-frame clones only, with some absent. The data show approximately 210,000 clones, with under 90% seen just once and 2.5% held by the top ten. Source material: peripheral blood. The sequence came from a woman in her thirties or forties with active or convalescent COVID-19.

The CDR3, as DNA: TGTGCCAGCAGCCAGTCCCTCTCCTATAATTCACCCCTCCACTTT. The encoded protein is CASSQSLSYNSPLHF. The chain recombines TRBV14 with TRBJ1-6; unclear D gene. From germline, CDR1 is SGHDN and CDR2 FVKESK. Trimming pared 3 bases from V and 0 bases from J, leaving 6 bases between. The CDR3 covers 15 residues.